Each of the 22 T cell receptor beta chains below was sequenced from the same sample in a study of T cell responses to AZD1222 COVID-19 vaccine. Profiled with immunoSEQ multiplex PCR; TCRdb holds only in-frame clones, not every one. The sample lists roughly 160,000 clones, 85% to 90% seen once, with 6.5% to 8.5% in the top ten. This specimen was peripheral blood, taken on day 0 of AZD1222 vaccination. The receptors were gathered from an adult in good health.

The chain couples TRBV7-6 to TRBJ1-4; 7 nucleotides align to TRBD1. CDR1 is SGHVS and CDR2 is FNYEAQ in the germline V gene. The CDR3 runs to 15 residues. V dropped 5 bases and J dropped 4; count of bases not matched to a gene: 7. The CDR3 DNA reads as TGTGCCAGCAGCCCGGGGACAGCTTTTAATGAAAAACTGTTTTTT. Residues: CASSPGTAFNEKLFF.

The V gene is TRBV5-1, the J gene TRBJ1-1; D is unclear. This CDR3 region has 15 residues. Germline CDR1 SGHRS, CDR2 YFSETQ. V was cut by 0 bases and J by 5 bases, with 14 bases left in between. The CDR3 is CASSLAGPLSTEAFF. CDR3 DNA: TGCGCCAGCAGCTTGGCCGGCCCCCTATCAACTGAAGCTTTCTTT. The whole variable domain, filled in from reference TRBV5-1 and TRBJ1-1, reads KAGVTQTPRYLIKTRGQQVTLSCSPISGHRSVSWYQQTPGQGLQFLFEYFSETQRNKGNFPGRFSGRQFSNSRSEMNVSTLELGDSALYLCASSLAGPLSTEAFFGQGTRLTVV.

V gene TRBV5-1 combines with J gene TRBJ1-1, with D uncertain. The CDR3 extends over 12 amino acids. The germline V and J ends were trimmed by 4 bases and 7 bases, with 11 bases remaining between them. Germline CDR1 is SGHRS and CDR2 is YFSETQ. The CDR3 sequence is CASSNLGGEAFF. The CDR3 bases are TGCGCCAGCAGCAACCTTGGCGGTGAAGCTTTCTTT.

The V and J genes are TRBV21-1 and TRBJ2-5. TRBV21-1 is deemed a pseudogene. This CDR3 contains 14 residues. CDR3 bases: TGTGCCAGCCCGAACATCAAGCTCCCGGAGACCCAGTACTTC. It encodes CASPNIKLPETQYF.

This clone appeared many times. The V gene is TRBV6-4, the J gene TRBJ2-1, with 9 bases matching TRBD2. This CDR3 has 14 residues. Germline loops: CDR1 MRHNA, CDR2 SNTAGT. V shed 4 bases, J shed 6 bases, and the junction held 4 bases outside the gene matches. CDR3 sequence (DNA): TGTGCCAGCAGTGGCGGGGGGGCCAGCAATGAGCAGTTCTTC. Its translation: CASSGGGASNEQFF.

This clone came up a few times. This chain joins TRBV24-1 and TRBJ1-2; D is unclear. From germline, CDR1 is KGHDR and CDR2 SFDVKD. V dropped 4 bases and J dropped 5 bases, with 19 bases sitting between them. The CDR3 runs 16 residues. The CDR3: CATSDYPDAGPYGYTF. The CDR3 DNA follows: TGTGCCACCAGTGACTACCCAGACGCGGGTCCTTATGGCTACACCTTC.

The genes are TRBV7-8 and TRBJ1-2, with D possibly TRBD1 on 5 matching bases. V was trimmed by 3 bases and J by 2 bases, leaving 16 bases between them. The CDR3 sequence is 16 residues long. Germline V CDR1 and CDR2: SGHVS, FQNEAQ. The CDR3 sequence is CASSFWGMTDNYGYTF. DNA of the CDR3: TGTGCCAGCAGCTTCTGGGGGATGACGGACAACTATGGCTACACCTTC.

Here the CDR3 reads CASSSTESYNSPLHF. In DNA, the CDR3 is TGTGCCAGCAGTTCAACAGAATCCTATAATTCACCCCTCCACTTT. The chain combines TRBV6-5 with TRBJ1-6; D is unclear. The CDR3 consists of 15 residues. Trimming removed 4 bases at V and 1 base at J, with 8 bases between. Germline V lookup: CDR1 MNHEY, CDR2 SVGAGI.

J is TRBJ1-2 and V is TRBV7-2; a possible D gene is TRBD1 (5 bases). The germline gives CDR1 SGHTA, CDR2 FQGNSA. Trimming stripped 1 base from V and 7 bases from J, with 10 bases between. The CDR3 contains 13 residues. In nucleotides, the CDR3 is TGTGCCAGCAGCTTAGGGAGGGGAGGTGGCTACACCTTC. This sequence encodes CASSLGRGGGYTF.

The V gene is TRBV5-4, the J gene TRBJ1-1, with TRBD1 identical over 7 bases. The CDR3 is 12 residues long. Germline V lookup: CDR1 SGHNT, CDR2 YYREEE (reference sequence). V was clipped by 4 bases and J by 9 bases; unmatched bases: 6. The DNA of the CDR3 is TGTGCCAGCAGCAACCGGGACAGAAAAGCTTTCTTT. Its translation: CASSNRDRKAFF.

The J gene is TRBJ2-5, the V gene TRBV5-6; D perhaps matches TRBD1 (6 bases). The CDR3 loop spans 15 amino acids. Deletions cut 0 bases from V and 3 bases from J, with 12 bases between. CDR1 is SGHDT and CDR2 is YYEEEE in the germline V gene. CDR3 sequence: CASSLGFWTEETQYF. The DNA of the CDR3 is TGTGCCAGCAGCTTGGGTTTTTGGACAGAAGAGACCCAGTACTTC.

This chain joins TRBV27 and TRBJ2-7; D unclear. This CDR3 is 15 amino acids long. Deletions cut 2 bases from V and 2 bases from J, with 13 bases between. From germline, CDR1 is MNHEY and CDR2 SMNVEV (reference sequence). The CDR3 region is CASSLVSSLTYEQYF. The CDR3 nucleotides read TGTGCCAGCAGTTTAGTCAGTTCCTTAACCTACGAGCAGTACTTC.

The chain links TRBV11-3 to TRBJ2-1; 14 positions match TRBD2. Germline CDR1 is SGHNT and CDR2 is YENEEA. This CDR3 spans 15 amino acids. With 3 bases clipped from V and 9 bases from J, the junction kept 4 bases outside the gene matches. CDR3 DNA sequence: TGTGCCAGCAGCTTGACTAGCGGGGGGGCTGGTGAGCAGTTCTTC. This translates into CASSLTSGGAGEQFF.

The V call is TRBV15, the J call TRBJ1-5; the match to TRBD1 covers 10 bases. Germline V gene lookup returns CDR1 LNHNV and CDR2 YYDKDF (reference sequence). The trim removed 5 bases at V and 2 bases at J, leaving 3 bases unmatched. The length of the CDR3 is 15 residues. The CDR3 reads CATSGTGAGNQPQHF. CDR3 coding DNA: TGTGCCACCAGCGGGACAGGGGCGGGCAATCAGCCCCAGCATTTT.

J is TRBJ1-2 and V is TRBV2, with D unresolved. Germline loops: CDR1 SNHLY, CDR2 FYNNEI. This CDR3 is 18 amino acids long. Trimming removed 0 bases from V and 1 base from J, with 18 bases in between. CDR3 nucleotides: TGTGCCAGCAGTGAAGCAGCGTATGGGCCGAGGATTAACTATGGCTACACCTTC. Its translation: CASSEAAYGPRINYGYTF.

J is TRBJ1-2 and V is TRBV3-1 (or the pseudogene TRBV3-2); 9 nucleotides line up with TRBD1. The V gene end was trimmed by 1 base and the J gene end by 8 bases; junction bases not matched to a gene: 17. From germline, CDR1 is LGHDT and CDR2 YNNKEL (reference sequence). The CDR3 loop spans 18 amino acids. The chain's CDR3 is CASSQGYWTGTGKGGYTF. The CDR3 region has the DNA TGTGCCAGCAGCCAAGGTTACTGGACCGGGACAGGGAAGGGAGGCTACACCTTC.

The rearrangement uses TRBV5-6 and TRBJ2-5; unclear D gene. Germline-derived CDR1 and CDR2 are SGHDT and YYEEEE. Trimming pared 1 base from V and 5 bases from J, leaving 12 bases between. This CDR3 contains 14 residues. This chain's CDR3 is CASSLSRRVETQYF. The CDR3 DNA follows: TGTGCCAGCAGCTTGAGCCGTAGGGTGGAGACCCAGTACTTC.

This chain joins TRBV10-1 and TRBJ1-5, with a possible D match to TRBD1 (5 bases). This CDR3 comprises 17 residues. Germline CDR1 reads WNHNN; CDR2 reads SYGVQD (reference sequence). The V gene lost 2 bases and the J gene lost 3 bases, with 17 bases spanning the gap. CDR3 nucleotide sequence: TGCGCCAGCAGTGAGGGGGTGGGGGAATATGTCAATCAGCCCCAGCATTTT. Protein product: CASSEGVGEYVNQPQHF.

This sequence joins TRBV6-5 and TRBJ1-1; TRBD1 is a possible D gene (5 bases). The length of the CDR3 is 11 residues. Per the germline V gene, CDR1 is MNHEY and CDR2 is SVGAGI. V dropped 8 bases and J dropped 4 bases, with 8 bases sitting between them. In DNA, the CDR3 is TGTGCCAGCTCAGGGACCACTGAAGCTTTCTTT. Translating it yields CASSGTTEAFF.

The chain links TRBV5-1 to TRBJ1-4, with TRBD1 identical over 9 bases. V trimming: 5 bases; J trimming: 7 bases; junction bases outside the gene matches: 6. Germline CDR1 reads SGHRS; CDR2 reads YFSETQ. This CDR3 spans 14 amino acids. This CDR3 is CASSSDRGGEKLFF. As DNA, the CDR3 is TGCGCCAGCAGTTCGGACAGGGGCGGTGAAAAACTGTTTTTT.

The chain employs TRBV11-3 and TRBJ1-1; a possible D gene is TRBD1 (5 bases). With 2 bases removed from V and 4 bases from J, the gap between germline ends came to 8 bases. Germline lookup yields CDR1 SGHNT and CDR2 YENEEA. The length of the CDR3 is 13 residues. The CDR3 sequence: CASSLSGGTEAFF. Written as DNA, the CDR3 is TGTGCCAGCAGCTTATCTGGGGGCACTGAAGCTTTCTTT.

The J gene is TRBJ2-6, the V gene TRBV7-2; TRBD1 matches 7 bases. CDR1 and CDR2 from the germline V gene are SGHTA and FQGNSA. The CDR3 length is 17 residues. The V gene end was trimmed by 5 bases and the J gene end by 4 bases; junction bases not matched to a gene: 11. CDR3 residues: CASSIVYGTAGANVLTF. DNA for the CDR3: TGTGCCAGCAGCATAGTCTACGGGACAGCCGGGGCCAACGTCCTGACTTTC. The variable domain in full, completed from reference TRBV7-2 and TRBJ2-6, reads GAGVSQSPSNKVTEKGKDVELRCDPISGHTALYWYRQSLGQGLEFLIYFQGNSAPDKSGLPSDRFSAERTGGSVSTLTIQRTQQEDSAVYLCASSIVYGTAGANVLTFGAGSRLTVL.